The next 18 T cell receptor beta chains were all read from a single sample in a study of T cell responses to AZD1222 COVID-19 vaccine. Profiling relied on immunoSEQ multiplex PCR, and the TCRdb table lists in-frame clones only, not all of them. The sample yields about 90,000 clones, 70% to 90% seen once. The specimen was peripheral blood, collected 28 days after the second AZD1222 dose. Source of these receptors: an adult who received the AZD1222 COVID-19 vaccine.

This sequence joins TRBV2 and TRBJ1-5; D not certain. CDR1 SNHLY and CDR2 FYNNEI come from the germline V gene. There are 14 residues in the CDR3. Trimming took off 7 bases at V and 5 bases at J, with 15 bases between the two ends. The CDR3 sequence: CASNLEGRHQPQHF. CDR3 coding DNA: TGTGCCAGCAACCTTGAAGGGAGGCATCAGCCCCAGCATTTT.

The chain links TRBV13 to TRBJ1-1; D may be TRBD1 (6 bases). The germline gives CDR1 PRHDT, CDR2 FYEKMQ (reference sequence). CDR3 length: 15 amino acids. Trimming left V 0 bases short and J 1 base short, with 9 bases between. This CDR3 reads CASSLGTGKNTEAFF. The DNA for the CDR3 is TGTGCCAGCAGCTTAGGCACAGGGAAGAACACTGAAGCTTTCTTT.

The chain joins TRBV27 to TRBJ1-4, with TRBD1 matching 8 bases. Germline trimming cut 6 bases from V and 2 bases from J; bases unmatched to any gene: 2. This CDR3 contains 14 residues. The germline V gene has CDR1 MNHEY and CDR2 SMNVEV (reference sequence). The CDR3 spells CASRNRGTNEKLFF. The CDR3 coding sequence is TGTGCCAGCAGAAACAGGGGGACTAATGAAAAACTGTTTTTT.

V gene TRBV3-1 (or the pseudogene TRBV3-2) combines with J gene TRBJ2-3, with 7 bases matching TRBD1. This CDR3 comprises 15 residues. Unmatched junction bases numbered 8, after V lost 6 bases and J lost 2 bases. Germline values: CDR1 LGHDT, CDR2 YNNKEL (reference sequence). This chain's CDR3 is CASSRTGDITDTQYF. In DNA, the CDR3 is TGTGCCAGCAGTCGCACAGGGGACATCACAGATACGCAGTATTTT.

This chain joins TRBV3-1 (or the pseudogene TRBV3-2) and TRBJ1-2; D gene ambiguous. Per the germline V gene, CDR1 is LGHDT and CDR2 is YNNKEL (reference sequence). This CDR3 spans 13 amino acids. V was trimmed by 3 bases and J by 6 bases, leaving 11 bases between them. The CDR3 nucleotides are TGTGCCAGCAGCCACGCCGCGGTCGATGGCTACACCTTC. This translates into CASSHAAVDGYTF.

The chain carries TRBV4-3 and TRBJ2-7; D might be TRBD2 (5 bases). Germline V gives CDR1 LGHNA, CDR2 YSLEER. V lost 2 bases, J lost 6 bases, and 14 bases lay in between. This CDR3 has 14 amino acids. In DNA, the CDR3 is TGCGCCAGCAGCCAAACCGCGGGTATAAGCGAGCAGTACTTC. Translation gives CASSQTAGISEQYF.

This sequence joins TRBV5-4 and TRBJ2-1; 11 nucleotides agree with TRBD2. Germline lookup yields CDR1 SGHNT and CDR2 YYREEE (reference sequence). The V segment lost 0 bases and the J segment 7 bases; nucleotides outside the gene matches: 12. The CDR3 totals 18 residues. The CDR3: CASSLGSPSGGPWNEQFF. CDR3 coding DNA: TGTGCCAGCAGCTTGGGGTCGCCTAGCGGGGGGCCATGGAATGAGCAGTTCTTC.

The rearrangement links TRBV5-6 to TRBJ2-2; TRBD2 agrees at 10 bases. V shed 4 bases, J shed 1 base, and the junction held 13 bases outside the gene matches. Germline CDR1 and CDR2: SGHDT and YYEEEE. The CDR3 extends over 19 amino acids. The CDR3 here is CASSTISLAGEWNTGELFF. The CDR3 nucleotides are TGTGCCAGCAGCACCATTTCTCTAGCGGGAGAGTGGAACACCGGGGAGCTGTTTTTT.

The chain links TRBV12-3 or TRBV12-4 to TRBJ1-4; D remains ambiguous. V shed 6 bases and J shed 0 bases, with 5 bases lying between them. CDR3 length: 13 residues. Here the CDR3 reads CASRRSTNEKLFF. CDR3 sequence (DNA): TGTGCCAGCAGGAGGTCAACTAATGAAAAACTGTTTTTT.

Here the CDR3 DNA reads TGTGCCAGCAGCTCCCGGTGGGGGCCGGGTGAGCAGTTCTTC. Its protein is CASSSRWGPGEQFF. The chain recombines TRBV7-8 with TRBJ2-1; weak D call: TRBD1 (6 bases). Germline assignment: CDR1 SGHVS and CDR2 FQNEAQ. This CDR3 region has 14 residues. V lost 4 bases, J lost 9 bases, and 16 bases lay in between.

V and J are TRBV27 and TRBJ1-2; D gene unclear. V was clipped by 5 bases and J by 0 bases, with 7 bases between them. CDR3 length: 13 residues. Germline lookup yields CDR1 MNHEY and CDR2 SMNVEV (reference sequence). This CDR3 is CASSAHPNYGYTF. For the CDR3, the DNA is TGTGCCAGCAGTGCGCACCCTAACTATGGCTACACCTTC.

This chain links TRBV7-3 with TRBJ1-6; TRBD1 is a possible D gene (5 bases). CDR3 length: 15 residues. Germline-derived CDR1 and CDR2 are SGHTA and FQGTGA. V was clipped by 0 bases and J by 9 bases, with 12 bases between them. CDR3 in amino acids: CASSLTGREGSPLHF. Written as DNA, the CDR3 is TGTGCCAGCAGCTTAACTGGCAGGGAAGGTTCACCCCTCCACTTT.

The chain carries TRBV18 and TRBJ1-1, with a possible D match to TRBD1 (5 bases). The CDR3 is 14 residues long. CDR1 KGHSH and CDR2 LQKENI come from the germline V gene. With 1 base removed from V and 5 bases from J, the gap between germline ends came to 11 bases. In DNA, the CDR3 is TGTGCCAGCTCACCACGGGACCAAGGAACTGAAGCTTTCTTT. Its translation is CASSPRDQGTEAFF.

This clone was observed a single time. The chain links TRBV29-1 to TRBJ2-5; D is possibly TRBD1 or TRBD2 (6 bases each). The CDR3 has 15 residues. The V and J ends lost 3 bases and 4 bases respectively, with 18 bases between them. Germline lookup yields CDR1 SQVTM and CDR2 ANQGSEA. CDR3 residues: CSVDETGVGGETQYF. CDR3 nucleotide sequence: TGCAGCGTTGATGAGACAGGAGTGGGGGGAGAGACCCAGTACTTC. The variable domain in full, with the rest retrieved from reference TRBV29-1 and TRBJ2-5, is SAVISQKPSRDICQRGTSLTIQCQVDSQVTMMFWYRQQPGQSLTLIATANQGSEATYESGFVIDKFPISRPNLTFSTLTVSNMSPEDSSIYLCSVDETGVGGETQYFGPGTRLLVL.

The CDR3 reads CASSLAQQGLDGYTF. CDR3 coding DNA: TGTGCCAGCAGCTTAGCGCAGCAGGGGTTAGATGGCTACACCTTC. The chain has TRBV7-6 and TRBJ1-2; D possibly corresponds to TRBD1 (6 bases). The V end lost 0 bases, the J end lost 6 bases, and 14 bases lay between the germline ends. The CDR3 has 15 amino acids. Per germline, CDR1 SGHVS and CDR2 FNYEAQ.

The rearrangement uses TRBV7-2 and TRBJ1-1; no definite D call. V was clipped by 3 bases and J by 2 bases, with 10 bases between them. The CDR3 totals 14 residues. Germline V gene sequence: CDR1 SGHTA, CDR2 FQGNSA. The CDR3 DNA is TGTGCCAGCAGCTTTTCGTCGCGAAACACTGAAGCTTTCTTT. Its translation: CASSFSSRNTEAFF.

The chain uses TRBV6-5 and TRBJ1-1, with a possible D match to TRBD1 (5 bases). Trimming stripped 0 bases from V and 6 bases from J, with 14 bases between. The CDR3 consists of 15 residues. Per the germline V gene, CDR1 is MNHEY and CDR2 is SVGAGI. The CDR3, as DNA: TGTGCCAGCAGTTACTCGGTTCGCAGGGACGCTGAAGCTTTCTTT. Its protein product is CASSYSVRRDAEAFF.

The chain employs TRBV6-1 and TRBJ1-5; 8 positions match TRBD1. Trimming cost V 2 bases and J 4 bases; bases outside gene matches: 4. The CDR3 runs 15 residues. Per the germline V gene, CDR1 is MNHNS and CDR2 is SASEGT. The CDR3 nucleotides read TGTGCCAGCAGTGAAACAAGGGACAGGAATCAGCCCCAGCATTTT. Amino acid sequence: CASSETRDRNQPQHF.